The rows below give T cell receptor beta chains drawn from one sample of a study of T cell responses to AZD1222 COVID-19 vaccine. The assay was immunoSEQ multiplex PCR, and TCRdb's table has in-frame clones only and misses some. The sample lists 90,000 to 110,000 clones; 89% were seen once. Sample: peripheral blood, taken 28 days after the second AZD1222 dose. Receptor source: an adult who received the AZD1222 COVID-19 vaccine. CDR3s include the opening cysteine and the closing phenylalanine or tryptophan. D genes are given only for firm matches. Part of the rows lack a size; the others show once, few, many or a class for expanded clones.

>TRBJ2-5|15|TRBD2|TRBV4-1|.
TGCGCCAGCAGCCCCACTAGCGGGATAAAAGAGACCCAGTACTTC
CASSPTSGIKETQYF
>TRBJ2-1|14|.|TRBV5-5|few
TGTGCCAGCAGCCCGCCCACATGGAACAATGAGCAGTTCTTC
CASSPPTWNNEQFF
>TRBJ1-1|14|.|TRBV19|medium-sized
TGTGCCAGTACCAGAACAGGGATGAACACTGAAGCTTTCTTT
CASTRTGMNTEAFF
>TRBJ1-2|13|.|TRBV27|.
TGTGCCAGCAGTTTTGACCCTAACTATGGCTACACCTTC
CASSFDPNYGYTF
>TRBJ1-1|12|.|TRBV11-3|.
TGTGCCAGCGGGTCTCAGGGGACTGAAGCTTTCTTT
CASGSQGTEAFF
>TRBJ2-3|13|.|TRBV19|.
TGTGCCAGTAGTAGCGGGAGCACAGATACGCAGTATTTT
CASSSGSTDTQYF
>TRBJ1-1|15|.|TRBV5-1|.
TGCGCCAGCAGCCCTTCCGGAGATATGAACACTGAAGCTTTCTTT
CASSPSGDMNTEAFF
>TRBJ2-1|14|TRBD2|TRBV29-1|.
TGCAGCGTTGTTCTGACTAGCGGGAGCACTGAGCAGTTCTTC
CSVVLTSGSTEQFF
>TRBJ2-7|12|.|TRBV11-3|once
TGTGCCAGCAGCTTAGATCGGGGGTCCCTGTACTTC
CASSLDRGSLYF
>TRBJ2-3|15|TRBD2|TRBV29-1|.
TGCAGCTCAAACCAGCGGGAGGGCCTCACAGATACGCAGTATTTT
CSSNQREGLTDTQYF
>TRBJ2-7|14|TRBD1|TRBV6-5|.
TGTGCCAGCAGTTACTCCGGGACAGACTACGAGCAGTACTTC
CASSYSGTDYEQYF
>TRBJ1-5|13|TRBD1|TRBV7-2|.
TGTGCCAGCAGCCCCACAGGGGATCAGCCCCAGCATTTT
CASSPTGDQPQHF
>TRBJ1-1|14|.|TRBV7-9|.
TGTGCCAGCAGCTTCGGCCAGCAGAACACTGAAGCTTTCTTT
CASSFGQQNTEAFF
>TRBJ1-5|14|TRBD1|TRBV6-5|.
TGTGCCAGCAATAAGGGACAGGGGTATCAGCCCCAGCATTTT
CASNKGQGYQPQHF
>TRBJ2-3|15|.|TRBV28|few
TGTGCCAGCAGTTTATGGGGAGCCGGCACAGATACGCAGTATTTT
CASSLWGAGTDTQYF
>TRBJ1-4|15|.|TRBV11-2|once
TGTGCCAGCAGCTTAGCCCAGGGCGTTAATGAAAAACTGTTTTTT
CASSLAQGVNEKLFF
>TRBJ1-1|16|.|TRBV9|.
TGTGCCAGCAGCGTCGCCCCGCAGGGGTCGGGCACTGAAGCTTTCTTT
CASSVAPQGSGTEAFF
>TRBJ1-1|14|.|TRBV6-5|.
TGTGCCAGCATAACAAGGGGGGGGAACACTGAAGCTTTCTTT
CASITRGGNTEAFF
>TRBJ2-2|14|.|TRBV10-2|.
TGCGCCAGCAGTGGGGCGGGAACGGTCGGGGAGCTGTTTTTT
CASSGAGTVGELFF
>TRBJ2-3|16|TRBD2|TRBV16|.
TGTGCCAGCAGCCAGACGACTAGCAAAGTCCCGGATACGCAGTATTTT
CASSQTTSKVPDTQYF
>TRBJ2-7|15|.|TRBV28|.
TGTGCCAGCCGACGACCTAGAGGGGGGAACTACGAGCAGTACTTC
CASRRPRGGNYEQYF
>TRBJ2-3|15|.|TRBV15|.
TGTGCCACCAGCAGAGTGTCTTCCTTCACAGATACGCAGTATTTT
CATSRVSSFTDTQYF
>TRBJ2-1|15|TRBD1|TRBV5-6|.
TGTGCCAGCAGCCTCGACAGGGGGGCCTACAATGAGCAGTTCTTC
CASSLDRGAYNEQFF
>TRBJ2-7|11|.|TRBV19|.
TGTGCCAGTAGTAACTACTACGAGCAGTACTTC
CASSNYYEQYF
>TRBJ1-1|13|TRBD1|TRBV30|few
TGTGCCTGGAGTGTATTGGCAGGGGGAGGGGCTTTCTTT
CAWSVLAGGGAFF
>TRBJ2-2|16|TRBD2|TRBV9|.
TGTGCCAGCAATGGACTAGCGGGAGGGCCTGGCGGGGAGCTGTTTTTT
CASNGLAGGPGGELFF
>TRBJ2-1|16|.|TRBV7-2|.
TGTGCCAGCAGCTACCCGGGCGGGGAGAATTACAATGAGCAGTTCTTC
CASSYPGGENYNEQFF
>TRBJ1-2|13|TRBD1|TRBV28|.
TGTGCCAGCAGACGGACAGGGGTCGGTGGCTACACCTTC
CASRRTGVGGYTF
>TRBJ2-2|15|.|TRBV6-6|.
TGTGCCAGCAGTTACTCGGATTCCTCCACCGGGGAGCTGTTTTTT
CASSYSDSSTGELFF
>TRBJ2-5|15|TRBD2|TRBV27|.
TGTGCCAGCAGTTTAACAAAAAGGGGAGGGAAGACCCAGTACTTC
CASSLTKRGGKTQYF
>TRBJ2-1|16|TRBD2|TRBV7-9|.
TGTGCCAGCAGCGAGTTTAGCGGGAGCTCCTACAATGAGCAGTTCTTC
CASSEFSGSSYNEQFF
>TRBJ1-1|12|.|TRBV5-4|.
TGTGCCAGCAGTGTGGACAGTAATGAAGCTTTCTTT
CASSVDSNEAFF
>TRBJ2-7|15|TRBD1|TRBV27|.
TGTGCCAGCAGTTTATCAGGGACAGTCTCCTACGAGCAGTACTTC
CASSLSGTVSYEQYF
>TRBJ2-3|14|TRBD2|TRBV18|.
TGTGCCAGCTCACTTCGGCGGGAGGCAGATACGCAGTATTTT
CASSLRREADTQYF
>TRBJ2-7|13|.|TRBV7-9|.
TGTGCCAGCAGCTTGAGCCCAACCTACGAGCAGTACTTC
CASSLSPTYEQYF
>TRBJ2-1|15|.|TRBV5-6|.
TGTGCCAGCAGCTTTCGAGGTAGCTCCTACAATGAGCAGTTCTTC
CASSFRGSSYNEQFF
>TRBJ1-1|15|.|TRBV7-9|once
TGTGCCAGCAGCTTAGGGGGGCCCGGTGACACTGAAGCTTTCTTT
CASSLGGPGDTEAFF
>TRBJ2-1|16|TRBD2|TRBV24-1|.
TGTGCCACCAGTGAGGAGGTCGGGAGGGGGTACAATGAGCAGTTCTTC
CATSEEVGRGYNEQFF
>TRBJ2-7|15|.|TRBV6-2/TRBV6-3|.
TGTGCCAGCAGTTACCTAGCGACTAGCTCCTACGAGCAGTACTTC
CASSYLATSSYEQYF
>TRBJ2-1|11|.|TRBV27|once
TGTGCCAGTTTTGACTACAATGAGCAGTTCTTC
CASFDYNEQFF
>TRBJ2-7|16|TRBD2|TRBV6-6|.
TGTGCCAGCAGTTACAGACTAGCGGACTACCACTACGAGCAGTACTTC
CASSYRLADYHYEQYF
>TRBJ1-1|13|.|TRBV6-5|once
TGTGCCAGCACCAGGACACAGAACACTGAAGCTTTCTTT
CASTRTQNTEAFF
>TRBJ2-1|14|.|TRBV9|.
TGTGCCAGCAGCGTAGCCCACCGCGGTAATGAGCAGTTCTTC
CASSVAHRGNEQFF
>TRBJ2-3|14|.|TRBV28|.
TGTGCCAGCAGTTTCGTGGCGGGCACAGATACGCAGTATTTT
CASSFVAGTDTQYF